This T cell receptor beta chain is drawn from a study of OX40 agonist ivuxolimab in advanced cancers. In the study overall: Ivuxolimab, which patients received intravenously every 2 weeks, was dosed at 0.01 to 10 mg/kg. The study, taken as a whole, reports: Low levels of normalized T-cell clonal expansion also appeared in some nonresponders. With doses of 0.1 to 3.0 mg/kg, CD4+ and CD8+ blood T cells had undergone clonal expansion by week 6. The mean number of expanded clones was higher in CD8+ T cells than in CD4+.

TCRdb's table, derived via immunoSEQ multiplex PCR, lists solely in-frame clones and lacks some. In the table there are around 40,000 clones, around 89% of which are singletons. CDR1 and CDR2 (germline): MNHEY, SMNVEV (reference sequence). This CDR3 contains 14 residues. V lost 5 bases, J lost 2 bases, and 3 bases stayed unmatched. On this clone: Its antigen is unknown.

Here the sequenced sample was CD4+ or CD8+ T cells sorted from blood, taken in a trial of the OX40 agonist ivuxolimab. The receptor's source is an adult with an advanced solid tumor such as melanoma, head and neck, liver or kidney cancer. The chain employs TRBV27 and TRBJ1-5; TRBD1 matches 7 bases. The DNA of the CDR3 is TGTGCCAGCAGTCACGGGACAGGCAATCAGCCCCAGCATTTT. The encoded protein is CASSHGTGNQPQHF.